This T cell receptor beta chain originates from a study of cytomegalovirus exposure and HLA in healthy donors. Primers included in the PCR were 60 Vbeta and 13 Jbeta primers. Generated by immunoSEQ multiplex PCR, the TCRdb table keeps only in-frame clones and is missing some. The table lists over 50,000 clones, about 80% of them singletons. Germline CDR1 reads LGHNA; CDR2 reads YSLEER. The CDR3 runs to 16 residues. Trimming removed 0 bases at V and 8 bases at J, with 14 bases between. A word on this clone: The antigen is unknown.

Study results and caveats: Generally TCR sequences proved uncommon, though certain public TCRs appeared in numerous donors.

The chain joins TRBV4-3 to TRBJ1-6, with D possibly being TRBD1 (6 bases). Sequencing used PBMCs. This TCR derives from a middle-aged man in good health and CMV-seropositive. The CDR3 nucleotides are TGCGCCAGCAGCCAAGAGTTTAGGACAGTGGATTCACCCCTCCACTTT. It is translated as CASSQEFRTVDSPLHF.